The clone carrying this T cell receptor (beta chain) has only a few counts. The data were obtained in a study of blood T cell repertoires in COVID-19. In the study overall: Whether acute or convalescent, the COVID-19 samples came from the United States, Italy and Spain.

V lost 0 bases and J 6 bases, leaving 12 bases between the germline ends. Germline CDR1 reads SGDLS; CDR2 reads YYNGEE. The CDR3 runs to 15 residues. Methods used by the authors: Estimates of nucleated cell counts were drawn from the amplification of reference gene primers. Assay: immunoSEQ multiplex PCR; the TCRdb copy retains only in-frame clones and omits some. V, J and clone size derive from that table, while D and trimming were established from the DNA sequence. Here the sample spans 150,000 or so clones, about nine tenths being singletons. The clonotype was recovered from a man aged 80 or over with acute or convalescent COVID-19. The chain is built from TRBV9 and TRBJ1-4; D ambiguous. The source material was peripheral blood. The chain's CDR3 is CASSVASGLDEKLFF. The CDR3 DNA follows: TGTGCCAGCAGCGTAGCGAGCGGACTGGATGAAAAACTGTTTTTT.